Below, 32 T cell receptor beta chains from the same sample are listed, as sequenced in a study of human T cells and chemical hapten exposure. TCRdb called the RACE reads again in MiXCR, with one record for every CDR3 protein. In the table there are some 400,000 distinct CDR3 sequences, 4.8% of which are singletons. Described time point: patch test 1, 2 weeks after DPC sensitization. Documented treatment: therapeutic diphenylcyclopropenone sensitization with weekly scalp DPC. The sequences come from whole blood, collected in connection with sensitization to the hapten diphenylcyclopropenone (DPC). The receptors derive from a woman aged 50 to 65 with alopecia areata. Some clones in this sample may be carry-over from other donors' samples.

This clonotype was seen many times. The V call is TRBV18, the J call TRBJ1-1; maybe TRBD1 (5 bases). Germline-derived CDR1 and CDR2 are KGHSH and LQKENI. The V and J ends lost 6 bases and 8 bases respectively, with 13 bases between them. The CDR3 covers 12 residues. The CDR3 DNA follows: TGTGCCAGCTCCCCCGGGGCAGGGGAAGCTTTCTTT. This translates into CASSPGAGEAFF.

The sample holds many counts of this clonotype. The junction does not match germline at one end; this may be a read error. V is TRBV29-1 and J is TRBJ2-5, with 7 bases fitting TRBD2. Germline assignment: CDR1 SQVTM and CDR2 ANQGSEA. The CDR3 loop spans 11 amino acids. The CDR3 DNA reads as TGCAGCGTCGAGGGGAGGGCGGGAACGTCCTTC. It is translated as CSVEGRAGTSF.

This clonotype was detected many times. The rearrangement joins TRBV19 to TRBJ2-7; D might be TRBD2 (6 bases). Deletions cut 3 bases from V and 7 bases from J, with 13 bases between. Germline loops: CDR1 LNHDA, CDR2 SQIVND (reference sequence). This CDR3 has 13 residues. The CDR3 DNA is TGTGCCAGTAGTATCAACCCCGGGGGAGAGCAGTACTTC. It encodes CASSINPGGEQYF.

The chain combines TRBV29-1 with TRBJ2-5, with unresolved D. This CDR3 has 13 amino acids. Per germline, CDR1 SQVTM and CDR2 ANQGSEA. Trimming stripped 4 bases from V and 3 bases from J, with 12 bases between. CDR3 DNA sequence: TGCAGCGTTGGGGTTACGGCTGAAGAGACCCAGTACTTC. This encodes CSVGVTAEETQYF. Based on the CDR3 plus reference TRBV29-1 and TRBJ2-5, the full variable domain is SAVISQKPSRDICQRGTSLTIQCQVDSQVTMMFWYRQQPGQSLTLIATANQGSEATYESGFVIDKFPISRPNLTFSTLTVSNMSPEDSSIYLCSVGVTAEETQYFGPGTRLLVL.

This clonotype was counted a few times. The gene calls are TRBV29-1 and TRBJ2-3, with D unclear. CDR3 length: 12 amino acids. Per the germline V gene, CDR1 is SQVTM and CDR2 is ANQGSEA. Trimming left V 0 bases short and J 1 base short, with 2 bases between. DNA of the CDR3: TGCAGCGTTGAAGACCGCACAGATACGCAGTATTTT. It is translated as CSVEDRTDTQYF.

CDR3 region: CASSLVGGTSGEQFF. The CDR3 DNA follows: TGTGCCAGCAGCTTGGTCGGCGGGACTAGCGGTGAGCAGTTCTTC. The J gene is TRBJ2-1, the V gene TRBV5-5; TRBD2 aligns across 11 bases. This CDR3 is 15 amino acids long. Unmatched junction bases numbered 5, after V lost 0 bases and J lost 9 bases. The germline gives CDR1 SGHKS, CDR2 YYEKEE (reference sequence). Full variable domain (outside the CDR3, taken from reference TRBV5-5 and TRBJ2-1): DAGVTQSPTHLIKTRGQQVTLRCSPISGHKSVSWYQQVLGQGPQFIFQYYEKEERGRGNFPDRFSARQFPNYSSELNVNALLLGDSALYLCASSLVGGTSGEQFFGPGTRLTVL.

The chain links TRBV15 to TRBJ2-3; D is uncertain. This CDR3 spans 14 amino acids. Trimming took 4 bases from V and 3 from J, leaving 11 bases between them. The germline CDR1 and CDR2 sequences are LNHNV and YYDKDF (reference sequence). The CDR3 sequence is CATSKDRATDTQYF. The CDR3 DNA reads TGTGCCACCAGCAAAGACCGAGCTACAGATACGCAGTATTTT.

Concerning this clonotype itself: One base away lies a much larger clone, so this may be a sequencing read error. Without the conserved terminal phenylalanine or tryptophan, this CDR3 likely stems from a read error. The chain couples TRBV7-2 to TRBJ1-3; the D is unclear. CDR3 length: 14 amino acids. The V gene lost 5 bases and the J gene lost 3 bases, with 11 bases spanning the gap. Germline-derived CDR1 and CDR2 are SGHTA and FQGNSA. The CDR3 bases are TGTGCCAGCAGCCCCACCAGCGTTGGAAACACCATATATTAT. This translates into CASSPTSVGNTIYY.

This clonotype has a handful of counts. V is TRBV5-6 and J is TRBJ1-2; 7 bases are a match to TRBD1. The CDR3 totals 14 residues. The germline gives CDR1 SGHDT, CDR2 YYEEEE. V lost 4 bases to trimming and J lost 3 bases; unmatched junction nucleotides: 6. CDR3 region: CASSVGQAYYGYTF. CDR3 nucleotide sequence: TGTGCCAGCAGCGTAGGACAGGCATACTATGGCTACACCTTC.

This chain uses TRBV9 with TRBJ2-6; 10 bases line up with TRBD1. The CDR3 runs to 18 residues. V trimming: 6 bases; J trimming: 0 bases; junction bases outside the gene matches: 9. The germline V gene encodes CDR1 SGDLS and CDR2 YYNGEE. The CDR3: CASTEDRGRRSGANVLTF. The DNA for the CDR3 is TGTGCCAGCACCGAAGACAGGGGGCGACGCTCTGGGGCCAACGTCCTGACTTTC. Based on the CDR3 plus reference TRBV9 and TRBJ2-6, the full variable domain is DSGVTQTPKHLITATGQRVTLRCSPRSGDLSVYWYQQSLDQGLQFLIQYYNGEERAKGNILERFSAQQFPDLHSELNLSSLELGDSALYFCASTEDRGRRSGANVLTFGAGSRLTVL.

There are a few counts of this clonotype. This sequence joins TRBV2 and TRBJ2-1; 15 bases match TRBD2. The CDR3 covers 17 residues. Germline assignment: CDR1 SNHLY and CDR2 FYNNEI. The V segment lost 7 bases and the J segment 4 bases; nucleotides outside the gene matches: 8. CDR3 amino acids: CASTNGLAGGLYNEQFF. The CDR3 DNA is TGTGCCAGCACCAATGGACTAGCGGGAGGGCTATACAATGAGCAGTTCTTC.

The V gene is TRBV3-1, the J gene TRBJ2-5; 8 nucleotides agree with TRBD2. From germline, CDR1 is LGHDT and CDR2 YNNKEL (reference sequence). J gave up 5 bases and V 0 bases, and 14 bases lay outside the gene matches. The CDR3 covers 18 residues. CDR3 nucleotide sequence: TGTGCCAGCAGCCAAGATGAGGTAGCGGGAACCCCGGCGGAGACCCAGTACTTC. It yields the protein CASSQDEVAGTPAETQYF.

In this sample, this clonotype turned up a few times. This chain connects TRBV5-1 to TRBJ1-6; TRBD1 matches at 9 bases. Germline V gene lookup returns CDR1 SGHRS and CDR2 YFSETQ. The J segment lost 7 bases and the V segment lost 4 bases, leaving 6 bases of the junction unmatched. The CDR3 is made up of 15 amino acids. CDR3 residues: CASSAGQGMNSPLHF. The CDR3 DNA sequence: TGCGCCAGCAGCGCCGGACAGGGGATGAATTCACCCCTCCACTTT.

This clonotype was seen repeatedly, ten times or more. V usage is TRBV10-3 and J usage is TRBJ2-6; TRBD1 or TRBD2 may be the D gene (5 bases each). The CDR3 spans 16 residues. Germline CDR1 ENHRY, CDR2 SYGVKD. With 6 bases removed from V and 0 bases from J, the gap between germline ends came to 12 bases. CDR3 residues: CAISQEGSSGANVLTF. CDR3 DNA: TGTGCCATCAGCCAAGAGGGGTCCTCTGGGGCCAACGTCCTGACTTTC.

The CDR3 loop is CASSPQEGYTF. In nucleotides, the CDR3 is TGTGCCAGCTCACCACAGGAGGGCTACACCTTC. The rearrangement joins TRBV18 to TRBJ1-2; D not resolved. The CDR3 is made up of 11 amino acids. The V gene lost 1 base and the J gene lost 8 bases, with 5 bases spanning the gap. In germline, CDR1 is KGHSH, CDR2 LQKENI.

CDR3 coding DNA: TGTGCCAGCAGCTCGTTCCCGGGGCCCCAAGAGACCCAGTACTTC. Translating gives CASSSFPGPQETQYF. The chain employs TRBV7-6 and TRBJ2-5; either TRBD1 or TRBD2 may supply D (5 bases each). V dropped 4 bases and J dropped 1 base, with 13 bases sitting between them. Germline V CDR1 and CDR2: SGHVS, FNYEAQ. The CDR3 is made up of 15 amino acids.

The rearrangement joins TRBV28 to TRBJ2-7, with TRBD2 as a possible D gene (5 bases). CDR1 and CDR2 (germline): MDHEN, SYDVKM. Trimming took off 3 bases at V and 5 bases at J, with 17 bases between the two ends. The CDR3 has 15 amino acids. The CDR3 is CASSLIRELRNEQYF. In DNA, the CDR3 is TGTGCCAGCAGTTTGATCCGGGAACTTCGCAACGAGCAGTACTTC.

The J gene is TRBJ1-3, the V gene TRBV25-1; D is possibly TRBD1 (5 bases). V lost 7 bases to trimming and J lost 1 base, with 14 bases between them. CDR3 length: 15 residues. The germline V gene has CDR1 MGHDK and CDR2 SYGVNS. The DNA of the CDR3 is TGTGCCAGCAACCTGACAGACTCTTCTGGAAACACCATATATTTT. Its translation: CASNLTDSSGNTIYF.

This clonotype was observed a few times. The chain joins TRBV28 to TRBJ2-1; either TRBD1 or TRBD2 may fit D (6 bases each). The CDR3 spans 15 residues. Germline lookup yields CDR1 MDHEN and CDR2 SYDVKM. Trimming removed 6 bases at V and 5 bases at J, with 17 bases between. The CDR3 protein is CASRYEGGQNNEQFF. In DNA form, the CDR3 reads TGTGCCAGCAGATACGAGGGGGGTCAAAACAATGAGCAGTTCTTC.

This sequence joins TRBV29-1 and TRBJ2-7, with D possibly being TRBD1 (6 bases). This CDR3 region has 11 residues. Trimming removed 6 bases at V and 4 bases at J, with 10 bases between. CDR1 SQVTM and CDR2 ANQGSEA come from the germline V gene. The CDR3 bases are TGCAGCGTCGCCACAGGGTACGAGCAGTACTTC. As protein: CSVATGYEQYF.

This clonotype was seen repeatedly, ten times or more. V usage is TRBV5-6 and J usage is TRBJ2-1; 10 bases are a match to TRBD2. From germline, CDR1 is SGHDT and CDR2 YYEEEE. The CDR3 is 16 amino acids. J lost 1 base, V lost 6 bases, and 7 bases had no gene match. CDR3 sequence: CASTSGTSASYNEQFF. In DNA form, the CDR3 reads TGTGCCAGCACCTCCGGGACTAGCGCATCCTACAATGAGCAGTTCTTC.

This clonotype was picked up a small number of times. The chain joins TRBV25-1 to TRBJ2-7, with 7 nucleotides matching TRBD1. Germline CDR1 is MGHDK and CDR2 is SYGVNS. There are 14 residues in the CDR3. V lost 4 bases, J lost 2 bases, and 5 bases stayed unmatched. Here the CDR3 reads CASSAETGTYEQYF. In nucleotides, the CDR3 is TGTGCCAGCAGTGCCGAGACAGGGACCTACGAGCAGTACTTC.

This clonotype was observed many times. The rearrangement uses TRBV28 and TRBJ1-5; D ambiguous. V was clipped by 3 bases and J by 1 base, with 10 bases between them. The CDR3 is made up of 15 amino acids. Germline-derived CDR1 and CDR2 are MDHEN and SYDVKM. DNA for the CDR3: TGTGCCAGCAGTTTGGAGGGTATGAGCAATCAGCCCCAGCATTTT. The encoded protein is CASSLEGMSNQPQHF.

The gene calls are TRBV18 and TRBJ1-4; D uncertain. From germline, CDR1 is KGHSH and CDR2 LQKENI. The length of the CDR3 is 13 residues. V gave up 5 bases and J gave up 5 bases, with 9 bases separating them. The DNA for the CDR3 is TGTGCCAGCTCAATTGACACGAATGAAAAACTGTTTTTT. This codes for CASSIDTNEKLFF.

There are many counts of this clonotype. The CDR3 coding sequence is TGTGCCAGCAGCTCGGGAGTGGGGGAGCAGTACTTC. Its translation is CASSSGVGEQYF. The genes are TRBV7-2 and TRBJ2-7; D perhaps matches TRBD2 (6 bases). The V end lost 4 bases, the J end lost 7 bases, and 11 bases lay between the germline ends. The CDR3 runs 12 residues. Germline V gives CDR1 SGHTA, CDR2 FQGNSA.

This clonotype was detected ten times or more. The rearrangement joins TRBV12-3 or TRBV12-4 to TRBJ2-5; TRBD2 matches at 11 bases. Trimming cost V 7 bases and J 0 bases; bases outside gene matches: 7. The CDR3 runs to 16 residues. CDR3 protein: CASTHPSGRNQETQYF. The CDR3 region has the DNA TGTGCCAGCACCCACCCTAGCGGGAGGAACCAAGAGACCCAGTACTTC.

This clonotype was seen ten or more times. The rearrangement links TRBV7-2 to TRBJ1-3; D possibly corresponds to TRBD1 (5 bases). V was clipped by 6 bases and J by 0 bases, with 12 bases between them. Germline loops: CDR1 SGHTA, CDR2 FQGNSA. CDR3 length: 15 residues. CDR3 amino acids: CASRPGRSSGNTIYF. For the CDR3, the DNA is TGTGCCAGCAGGCCGGGACGTAGCTCTGGAAACACCATATATTTT.

This clonotype showed up many times. V is TRBV7-9 and J is TRBJ2-3, with D possibly being TRBD1 (5 bases). This CDR3 is 15 amino acids long. The germline gives CDR1 SEHNR, CDR2 FQNEAQ (reference sequence). The V end was cut by 5 bases, the J end by 0 bases, with 12 bases between. This CDR3 is CASSRAGSSTDTQYF. CDR3 DNA sequence: TGTGCCAGCAGCCGAGCAGGGTCTAGCACAGATACGCAGTATTTT.

This clonotype was recorded many times. The chain uses TRBV7-2 and TRBJ1-1, with a tentative D call TRBD1 (5 bases). Germline CDR1 and CDR2: SGHTA and FQGNSA. This CDR3 is built from 13 residues. Trimming removed 2 bases from V and 7 bases from J, with 11 bases in between. CDR3 loop: CASSLQGMGEAFF. The CDR3 DNA is TGTGCCAGCAGCTTACAGGGCATGGGTGAAGCTTTCTTT.

In its sample, this clonotype was seen many times. This chain uses TRBV20-1 with TRBJ2-7; D is tentatively TRBD1 or TRBD2 (5 bases each). Trimming stripped 1 base from V and 5 bases from J, with 15 bases between. This CDR3 comprises 14 residues. CDR1 and CDR2 from the germline V gene are DFQATT and SNEGSKA (reference sequence). As DNA, the CDR3 is TGCAGTGCTAGAGCCACAGACCGGGACGACGAGCAGTACTTC. It is translated as CSARATDRDDEQYF.

This clonotype was recorded once. A much larger clone lies a single base off, so this may be a read error. J is TRBJ2-7 and V is TRBV7-9; 10 positions match TRBD1. This CDR3 is 14 amino acids long. Germline lookup yields CDR1 SEHNR and CDR2 FQNEAQ (reference sequence). As DNA, the CDR3 is TGTGTCAGCAGCTCCACCGGGACAGGGGACGAGCAGTACTTC. Translating it yields CVSSSTGTGDEQYF.

This clonotype appeared many times. The chain joins TRBV5-5 to TRBJ2-2; D is unclear. Germline CDR1 reads SGHKS; CDR2 reads YYEKEE (reference sequence). Between the trimmed V and J ends, which lost 4 bases and 6 bases, there was a span of 7 bases. CDR3 length equals 12 residues. The CDR3 region is CASSPPPGELFF. In nucleotides, the CDR3 is TGTGCCAGCAGCCCACCCCCCGGGGAGCTGTTTTTT.